This record concerns one T cell receptor (beta chain) sequence. Its antigen is unidentified. Previously, flow cytometry had revealed CD8+CD57+ cell expansion in the patients chosen for sequencing. Patients, without exception, had severe acquired aplastic anemia. This sample is part of a study of CD8+CD57+ T cells in acquired aplastic anemia. Turning to the study itself: DNA per sorted CD4+ or CD8+ sample ranged roughly 0.19 to 27.4 ug, averaging roughly 3.5 ug. Notes on the study in general: The same twenty-nine CD8+ CDR3 sequences occurred in patients and in controls. Controls and patients did not differ significantly in CD8+ Simpson's diversity.

Profiling that covered TCR beta VDJ and CDR3 relied on genomic DNA as its template. TCRdb analysed the reads with MiXCR anew, one entry per CDR3 protein. The table has hundreds of thousands of distinct CDR3 sequences, 82% seen once. The CDR3 extends over 12 amino acids. Germline V gene lookup returns CDR1 LNHNV and CDR2 YYDKDF (reference sequence). V gave up 1 base and J gave up 14 bases, with 9 bases separating them. The receptor was isolated from a human donor with aplastic anemia. This chain links TRBV15 with TRBJ1-6; weak D call: TRBD1 (5 bases). Sequences were obtained from sorted CD4+, CD8+, or CD8+CD57+ T cells (not recorded which) from PBMCs. CDR3 sequence (DNA): TGTGCCACCAGCAGAGTGGGGCCCGCCCTCCACTTT. Translating it yields CATSRVGPALHF.